What follows are 10 T cell receptor beta chains derived from one specimen sequenced in a study of shared T cell receptors in the human thymus. Here immunoSEQ multiplex PCR was the method, and the copy in TCRdb shows in-frame clones only, minus some. The sample has hundreds of thousands of clones, just under 95% seen once; the top ten hold approximately 0.02%. What was sequenced was thymocytes. The receptors here all came from a human donor.

The chain joins TRBV28 to TRBJ2-3; no clear D. From germline, CDR1 is MDHEN and CDR2 SYDVKM. Trimming removed 6 bases from V and 8 bases from J, with 12 bases in between. The CDR3 contains 12 residues. The CDR3 is CASSLGWATQYF. The CDR3 DNA follows: TGTGCCAGCAGCCTAGGGTGGGCTACGCAGTATTTT.

J is TRBJ2-7 and V is TRBV5-1; D is unresolved. The V and J ends lost 0 bases and 2 bases respectively, with 9 bases between them. The germline V gene has CDR1 SGHRS and CDR2 YFSETQ. CDR3 size: 14 residues. The DNA for the CDR3 is TGCGCCAGCAGCTTGGGGCAGGACCCCTACGAGCAGTACTTC. Protein product: CASSLGQDPYEQYF.

This rearrangement joins TRBV27 to TRBJ2-3, with D uncertain. V dropped 3 bases and J dropped 7 bases, with 5 bases sitting between them. Germline CDR1 reads MNHEY; CDR2 reads SMNVEV (reference sequence). This CDR3 is 11 amino acids long. CDR3 nucleotides: TGTGCCAGCAGTTTCTCCCATACGCAGTATTTT. It specifies CASSFSHTQYF.

The rearrangement uses TRBV27 and TRBJ2-5, with 12 bases aligning to TRBD2. Germline V gene data show CDR1 as MNHEY and CDR2 as SMNVEV (reference sequence). Unmatched junction bases numbered 12, after V lost 5 bases and J lost 8 bases. The CDR3 runs 16 residues. The CDR3 here is CASSHYRLAGEETQYF. CDR3 DNA sequence: TGTGCCAGCAGTCACTATCGACTAGCGGGAGAGGAAACCCAGTACTTC.

The V and J genes are TRBV7-3 and TRBJ1-5; D may be TRBD1 (6 bases). Germline V gives CDR1 SGHTA, CDR2 FQGTGA. The V and J ends lost 2 bases and 7 bases respectively, with 15 bases between them. The CDR3 covers 15 residues. CDR3 sequence reads: CASSLSRQGNQPQHF. The CDR3 DNA is TGTGCCAGCAGCTTATCCCGGCAGGGGAACCAGCCCCAGCATTTT.

The V call is TRBV29-1, the J call TRBJ1-1; 9 bases agree with TRBD1. Germline V gene data show CDR1 as SQVTM and CDR2 as ANQGSEA. Trimming removed 4 bases from V and 0 bases from J; junction bases left unmatched: 3. This CDR3 contains 14 residues. CDR3 sequence: CSVGGQGLNTEAFF. The CDR3 DNA follows: TGCAGCGTTGGGGGACAGGGTCTGAACACTGAAGCTTTCTTT.

The chain carries TRBV5-1 and TRBJ2-5; 10 bases agree with TRBD1. CDR3 length equals 15 residues. Germline CDR1 SGHRS, CDR2 YFSETQ. After removal of 6 bases from V and 5 bases from J, the junction contained 10 bases not matched to a gene. The CDR3 spells CASTFRQGAWETQYF. In DNA, the CDR3 is TGCGCCAGCACCTTCAGACAGGGGGCCTGGGAGACCCAGTACTTC.

This rearrangement joins TRBV18 to TRBJ2-1, with 11 bases identical to TRBD2. Germline V gives CDR1 KGHSH, CDR2 LQKENI. V trimming: 0 bases; J trimming: 10 bases; junction bases outside the gene matches: 11. This CDR3 is built from 17 residues. The CDR3 sequence: CASSPPGTLAGAEEQFF. The CDR3 DNA is TGTGCCAGCTCACCACCGGGAACACTAGCGGGAGCGGAGGAGCAGTTCTTC.

This chain joins TRBV5-3 and TRBJ1-2; the D is unclear. TRBV5-3 is an open reading frame, and its role is uncertain. V lost 1 base to trimming and J lost 0 bases, with 10 bases between them. This CDR3 is built from 15 residues. This CDR3 is CARSLCVRANYGYTF. CDR3 in DNA: TGTGCCAGAAGCTTGTGTGTGAGGGCTAACTATGGCTACACCTTC.

V gene TRBV30 combines with J gene TRBJ1-5; 9 positions match TRBD1. J was trimmed by 5 bases and V by 4 bases; bases with no gene match: 6. Germline V CDR1 and CDR2: GTSNPN, SVGIG (reference sequence). CDR3 length: 14 residues. CDR3: CAWKRTGVDQPQHF. CDR3 in DNA: TGTGCCTGGAAACGGACAGGGGTGGATCAGCCCCAGCATTTT.